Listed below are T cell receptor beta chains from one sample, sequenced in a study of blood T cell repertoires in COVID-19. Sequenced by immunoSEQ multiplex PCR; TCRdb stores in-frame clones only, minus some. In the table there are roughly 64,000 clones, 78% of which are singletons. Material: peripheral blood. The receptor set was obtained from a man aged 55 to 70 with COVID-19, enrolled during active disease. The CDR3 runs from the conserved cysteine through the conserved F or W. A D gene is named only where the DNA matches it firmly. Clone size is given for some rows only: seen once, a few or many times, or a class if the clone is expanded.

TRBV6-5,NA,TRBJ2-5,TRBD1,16,CASSYLRDRGFETQYF,TGTGCCAGCAGTTACCTCAGGGACAGGGGGTTTGAGACCCAGTACTTC
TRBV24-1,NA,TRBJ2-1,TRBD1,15,CATSDSLDRGNEQFF,TGTGCCACCAGTGATTCGTTGGACAGGGGCAATGAGCAGTTCTTC
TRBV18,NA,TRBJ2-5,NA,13,CASSPIVSETQYF,TGTGCCAGCTCACCAATCGTCTCGGAGACCCAGTACTTC
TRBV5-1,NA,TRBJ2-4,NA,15,CASSFNTVDRNIQYF,TGCGCCAGCAGCTTTAATACAGTTGATAGAAACATTCAGTACTTC
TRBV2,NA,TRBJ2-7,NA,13,CASTGDISYEQYF,TGTGCCAGCACCGGGGACATCTCCTACGAGCAGTACTTC
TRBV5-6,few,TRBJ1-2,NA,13,CASSLGSSYGYTF,TGTGCCAGCAGCTTGGGGAGCAGCTATGGCTACACCTTC
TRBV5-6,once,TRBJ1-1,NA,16,CASSLAGFDGGPEAFF,TGTGCCAGCAGCTTGGCAGGGTTTGACGGGGGTCCTGAAGCTTTCTTT
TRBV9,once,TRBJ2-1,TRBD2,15,CASSVSGSIFNEQFF,TGTGCCAGCAGCGTGAGCGGGAGTATTTTCAATGAGCAGTTCTTC
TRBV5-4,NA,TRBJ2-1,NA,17,CASSSPLGARAFNEQFF,TGTGCCAGCAGCTCCCCCTTGGGGGCGCGGGCTTTCAATGAGCAGTTCTTC
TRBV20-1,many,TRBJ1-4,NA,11,CSVDRNEKLFF,TGCAGTGTGGACAGAAATGAAAAACTGTTTTTT
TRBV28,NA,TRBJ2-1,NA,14,CASSSPDREGEQFF,TGTGCCAGCAGTTCCCCGGACAGGGAGGGTGAGCAGTTCTTC
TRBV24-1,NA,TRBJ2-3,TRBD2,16,CATSAATGGYTDTQYF,TGTGCCACCAGTGCTGCGACGGGAGGGTACACAGATACGCAGTATTTT
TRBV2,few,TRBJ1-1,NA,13,CASSPQMNTEAFF,TGTGCCAGCAGCCCACAGATGAACACTGAAGCTTTCTTT
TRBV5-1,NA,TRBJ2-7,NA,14,CASSQTAGTYEQYF,TGCGCCAGCAGCCAGACTGCCGGAACCTACGAGCAGTACTTC
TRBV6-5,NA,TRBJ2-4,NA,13,CASSRGNQNIQYF,TGTGCCAGCAGTCGGGGGAACCAAAACATTCAGTACTTC
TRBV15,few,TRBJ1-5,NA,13,CATSRDLSQPQHF,TGTGCCACCAGCAGAGATCTGAGTCAGCCCCAGCATTTT
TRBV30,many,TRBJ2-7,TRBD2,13,CAYGRGLAREQYF,TGTGCCTACGGGAGGGGACTAGCACGCGAGCAGTACTTC
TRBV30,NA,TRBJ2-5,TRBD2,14,CAWSVKGLGQTQYF,TGTGCCTGGAGTGTAAAGGGACTAGGACAGACCCAGTACTTC
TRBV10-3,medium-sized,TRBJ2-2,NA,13,CAIPGGYTGELFF,TGTGCCATCCCAGGGGGGTACACCGGGGAGCTGTTTTTT
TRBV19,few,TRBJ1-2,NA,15,CASSILAGSYYGYTF,TGTGCCAGTAGTATTTTGGCAGGATCATACTATGGCTACACCTTC
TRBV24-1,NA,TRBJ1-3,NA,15,CATSDSRTAGNTIYF,TGTGCCACCAGTGATTCGCGGACTGCCGGAAACACCATATATTTT
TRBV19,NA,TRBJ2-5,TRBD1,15,CASRPGTGLYQTQYF,TGTGCCAGTAGGCCCGGGACAGGGCTCTATCAGACCCAGTACTTC
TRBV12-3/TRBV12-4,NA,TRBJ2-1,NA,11,CASSPGVSQFF,TGTGCCAGCAGCCCCGGGGTTTCGCAGTTCTTC
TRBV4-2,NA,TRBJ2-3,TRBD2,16,CASSQEGGSKTDTQYF,TGTGCCAGCAGCCAAGAGGGCGGGAGTAAAACAGATACGCAGTATTTT
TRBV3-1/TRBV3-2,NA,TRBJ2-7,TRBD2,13,CASSQGEGRRAYF,TGTGCCAGCAGCCAAGGGGAGGGTCGACGGGCGTACTTC
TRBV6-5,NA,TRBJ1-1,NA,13,CASRLQGNTEAFF,TGTGCCAGCAGATTACAGGGGAACACTGAAGCTTTCTTT
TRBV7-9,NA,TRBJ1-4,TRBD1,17,CAITTGTVFATNEKLFF,TGTGCCATCACAACCGGGACAGTATTTGCAACTAATGAAAAACTGTTTTTT
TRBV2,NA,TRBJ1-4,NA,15,CASGEVSGVGEKLFF,TGTGCCAGCGGGGAAGTATCGGGGGTAGGAGAAAAACTGTTTTTT
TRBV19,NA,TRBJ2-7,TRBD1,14,CASSNRGLDDEQYF,TGTGCCAGTAGTAACAGGGGGCTTGACGACGAGCAGTACTTC
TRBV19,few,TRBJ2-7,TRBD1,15,CASSTSGTGSYEQYF,TGTGCCAGTAGTACATCCGGGACAGGCTCCTACGAGCAGTACTTC
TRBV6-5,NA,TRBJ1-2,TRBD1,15,CASSYSVTGAYGYTF,TGTGCCAGCAGTTACTCAGTCACAGGGGCCTATGGCTACACCTTC
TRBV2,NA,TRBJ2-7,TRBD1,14,CASSRDRNSYEQYF,TGTGCCAGCAGTAGGGACAGAAACTCCTACGAGCAGTACTTC
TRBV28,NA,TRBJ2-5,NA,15,CASSLPPGRGETQYF,TGTGCCAGCAGTTTGCCCCCCGGGAGAGGAGAGACCCAGTACTTC
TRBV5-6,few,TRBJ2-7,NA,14,CASSGSAGFGEQYF,TGTGCCAGCAGCGGAAGCGCAGGGTTTGGGGAGCAGTACTTC
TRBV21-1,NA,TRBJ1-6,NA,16,CASTPGRGLNNSPLHF,TGTGCCAGCACCCCCGGGAGGGGGCTGAATAATTCACCCCTCCACTTT
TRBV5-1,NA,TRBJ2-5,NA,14,CASSLASGQETQYF,TGCGCCAGCAGCTTGGCGTCAGGCCAAGAGACCCAGTACTTC
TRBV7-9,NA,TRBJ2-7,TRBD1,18,CASSYRGTGGRRTYEQYF,TGTGCCAGCAGCTATCGGGGGACAGGGGGTAGGAGGACATACGAGCAGTACTTC
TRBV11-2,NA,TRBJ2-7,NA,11,CASSAGSEQYF,TGTGCCAGCAGCGCGGGCTCCGAGCAGTACTTC
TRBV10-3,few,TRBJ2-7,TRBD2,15,CAIRAGTSGGIEQYF,TGTGCCATCAGGGCCGGGACTAGCGGGGGGATTGAGCAGTACTTC
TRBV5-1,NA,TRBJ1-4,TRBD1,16,CASSPRATGSNEKLFF,TGCGCCAGCAGCCCGAGGGCGACAGGGTCTAATGAAAAACTGTTTTTT
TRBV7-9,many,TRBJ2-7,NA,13,CASSLLPSYEQYF,TGTGCCAGCAGCTTACTCCCCTCCTACGAGCAGTACTTC
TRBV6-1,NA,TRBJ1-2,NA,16,CASSEGGAGYYYGYTF,TGTGCCAGCAGTGAAGGTGGGGCAGGGTACTACTATGGCTACACCTTC
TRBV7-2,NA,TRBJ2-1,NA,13,CASSSMRRVEQFF,TGTGCCAGCAGCTCTATGCGGCGGGTGGAGCAGTTCTTC
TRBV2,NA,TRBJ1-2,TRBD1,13,CASSEDRRNGYTF,TGTGCCAGCAGCGAGGACAGGCGGAATGGCTACACCTTC
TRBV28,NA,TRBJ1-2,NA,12,CASSDRDKGYTF,TGTGCCAGCAGTGACCGGGACAAGGGCTACACCTTC
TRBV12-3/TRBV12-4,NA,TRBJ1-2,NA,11,CASQGFYGYTF,TGTGCCAGCCAGGGATTCTATGGCTACACCTTC
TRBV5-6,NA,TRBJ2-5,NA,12,CASSLGGHNQYF,TGTGCCAGCAGCTTGGGTGGACATAACCAGTACTTC
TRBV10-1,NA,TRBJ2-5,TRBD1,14,CASSQTGPGETQYF,TGCGCCAGCAGCCAGACAGGGCCGGGGGAGACCCAGTACTTC
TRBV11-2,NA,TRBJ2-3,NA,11,CASSSGVRQYF,TGTGCCAGCAGCTCCGGGGTCCGGCAGTATTTT
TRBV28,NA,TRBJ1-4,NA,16,CASSLVGHATNEKLFF,TGTGCCAGCAGTTTGGTGGGGCACGCAACTAATGAAAAACTGTTTTTT
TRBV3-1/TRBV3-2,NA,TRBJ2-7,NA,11,CASGRGYEQYF,TGTGCCAGCGGACGAGGGTACGAGCAGTACTTC
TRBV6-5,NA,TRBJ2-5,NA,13,CASRQGPRETQYF,TGTGCCAGCAGACAGGGACCGCGGGAGACCCAGTACTTC
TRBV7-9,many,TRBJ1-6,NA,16,CASRPILGAGDSPLHF,TGTGCCAGCAGACCTATCTTGGGGGCAGGGGATTCACCCCTCCACTTT
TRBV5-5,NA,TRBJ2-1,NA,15,CASSFSGTSYNEQFF,TGTGCCAGCAGCTTCTCCGGGACATCCTACAATGAGCAGTTCTTC
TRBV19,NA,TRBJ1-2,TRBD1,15,CASTGTGTGDVGYTF,TGTGCCAGTACCGGCACCGGGACAGGGGATGTTGGCTACACCTTC